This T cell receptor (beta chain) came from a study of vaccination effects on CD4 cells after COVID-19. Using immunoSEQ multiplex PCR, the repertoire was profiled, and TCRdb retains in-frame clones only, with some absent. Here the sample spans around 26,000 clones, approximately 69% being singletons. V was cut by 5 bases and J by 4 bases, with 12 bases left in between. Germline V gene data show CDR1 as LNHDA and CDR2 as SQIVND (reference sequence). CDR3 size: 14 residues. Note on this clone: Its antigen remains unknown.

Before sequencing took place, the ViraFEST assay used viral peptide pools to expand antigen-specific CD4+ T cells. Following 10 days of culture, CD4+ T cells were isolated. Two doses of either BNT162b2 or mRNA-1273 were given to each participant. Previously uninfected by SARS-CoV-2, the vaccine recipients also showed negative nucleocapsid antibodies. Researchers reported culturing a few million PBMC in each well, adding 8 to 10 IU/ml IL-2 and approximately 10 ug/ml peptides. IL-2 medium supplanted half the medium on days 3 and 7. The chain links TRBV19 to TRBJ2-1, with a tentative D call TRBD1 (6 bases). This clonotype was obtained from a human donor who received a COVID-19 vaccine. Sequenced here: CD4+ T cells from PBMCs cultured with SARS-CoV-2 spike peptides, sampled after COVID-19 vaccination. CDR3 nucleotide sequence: TGTGCCAGTAGTCTTTCGGACAGATACAATGAGCAGTTCTTC. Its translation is CASSLSDRYNEQFF.